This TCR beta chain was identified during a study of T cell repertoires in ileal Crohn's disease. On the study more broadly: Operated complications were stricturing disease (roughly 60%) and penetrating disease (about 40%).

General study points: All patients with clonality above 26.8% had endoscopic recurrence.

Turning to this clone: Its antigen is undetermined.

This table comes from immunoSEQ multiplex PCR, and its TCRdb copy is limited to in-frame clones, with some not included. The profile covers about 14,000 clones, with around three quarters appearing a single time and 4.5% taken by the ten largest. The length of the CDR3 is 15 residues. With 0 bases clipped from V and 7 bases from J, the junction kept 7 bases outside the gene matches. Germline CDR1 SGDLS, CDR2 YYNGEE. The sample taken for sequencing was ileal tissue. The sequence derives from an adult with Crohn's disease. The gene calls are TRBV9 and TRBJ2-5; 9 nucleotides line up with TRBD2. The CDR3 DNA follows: TGTGCCAGCAGCGTAGGAGGCGGGGGGGCAGGGACCCAGTACTTC. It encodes CASSVGGGGAGTQYF.